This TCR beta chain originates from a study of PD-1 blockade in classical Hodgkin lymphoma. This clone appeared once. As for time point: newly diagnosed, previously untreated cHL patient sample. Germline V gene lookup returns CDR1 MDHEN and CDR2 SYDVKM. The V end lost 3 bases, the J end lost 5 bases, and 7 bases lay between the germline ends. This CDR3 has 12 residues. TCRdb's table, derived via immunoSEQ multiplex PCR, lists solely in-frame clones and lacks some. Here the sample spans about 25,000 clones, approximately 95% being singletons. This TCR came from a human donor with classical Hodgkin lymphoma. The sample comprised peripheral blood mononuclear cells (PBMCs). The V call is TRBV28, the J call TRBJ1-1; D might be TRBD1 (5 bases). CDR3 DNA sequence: TGTGCCAGCAGTTTTGGGGGTACTGAAGCTTTCTTT. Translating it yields CASSFGGTEAFF.